What follows are 12 T cell receptor beta chains derived from one specimen sequenced in a study of human T cells and chemical hapten exposure (dated by TCRdb to the early 2020s). In the paper's terms, the time point label means: patch test 3, about 24 weeks after DPC sensitization. The label giving this sample's treatment or condition can be read as: therapeutic diphenylcyclopropenone sensitization with weekly scalp DPC. Receptor amplification or capture employed RACE. TCRdb names NextSeq 500 as the instrument used. Starting from the raw public reads, TCRdb applied fastp trimming at Q25, assembled clones with MiXCR and retained in-frame beta chains. Each CDR3 protein gets just one entry, which takes the most common genes and DNA from the rows behind it. A total of 95,000 to 150,000 distinct CDR3 sequences appear in this sample, about 11% of them only once. Over 2% of the sample comes from the top ten.

Sequencing was performed on whole blood, taken in connection with sensitization to the hapten diphenylcyclopropenone (DPC). These TCRs come from a woman aged 45-65 years with alopecia areata. Some clones in this sample may be carry-over from other donors' samples.

The chain couples TRBV7-2 to TRBJ1-1; 7 nucleotides line up with TRBD1. Germline V gene sequence: CDR1 SGHTA, CDR2 FQGNSA. The V segment lost 5 bases and the J segment 7 bases; nucleotides outside the gene matches: 7. The CDR3 extends over 13 amino acids. Written as DNA, the CDR3 is TGTGCCAGCAGCATCGACAGGGAACGTGAAGCTTTCTTT. This sequence encodes CASSIDREREAFF.

This clonotype came up many times. The chain combines TRBV10-3 with TRBJ2-7, with D unclear. The V end was cut by 3 bases, the J end by 5 bases, with 8 bases between. Germline loops: CDR1 ENHRY, CDR2 SYGVKD. The CDR3 loop spans 12 amino acids. Here the CDR3 DNA reads TGTGCCATCAGTGACGGGTCCCACGAGCAGTACTTC. Translating gives CAISDGSHEQYF.

This clonotype was counted only a few times. The chain uses TRBV7-9 and TRBJ1-4; possibly TRBD1 for D (5 bases). Per germline, CDR1 SEHNR and CDR2 FQNEAQ (reference sequence). This CDR3 comprises 16 residues. Trimming removed 2 bases from V and 12 bases from J, with 22 bases in between. Here the CDR3 DNA reads TGTGCCAGCAGCTTAAACCGGGACGGCCACCCCCAGGAACTGTTTTTT. This translates into CASSLNRDGHPQELFF.

The V and J genes are TRBV28 and TRBJ1-3; no reliable D call. V was trimmed by 2 bases and J by 6 bases, leaving 5 bases between them. CDR1 is MDHEN, CDR2 SYDVKM, per germline. The CDR3 spans 12 residues. The CDR3 sequence: CASSLTKNTIYF. DNA for the CDR3: TGTGCCAGCAGTTTAACCAAAAACACCATATATTTT.

This chain uses TRBV18 with TRBJ2-5, with 13 positions matching TRBD2. Trimming took 5 bases from V and 5 from J; bases not matched to a gene: 5. The CDR3 length is 15 residues. Germline V gene lookup returns CDR1 KGHSH and CDR2 LQKENI. CDR3 nucleotide sequence: TGTGCCAGCTCATTGACTAGCGGGGGGACGGAGACCCAGTACTTC. Residues: CASSLTSGGTETQYF.

The sample holds many counts of this clonotype. This chain uses TRBV10-3 with TRBJ2-7; tentative D call: TRBD2 (6 bases). Germline CDR1 reads ENHRY; CDR2 reads SYGVKD. The CDR3 is 15 residues long. The V end lost 2 bases, the J end lost 3 bases, and 14 bases lay between the germline ends. The CDR3, as DNA: TGTGCCATCAGTGAGCCTAATCAGGACTACTACGAGCAGTACTTC. It yields the protein CAISEPNQDYYEQYF.

The chain has TRBV6-6 and TRBJ2-7; no reliable D call. Germline V CDR1 and CDR2: MNHNY, SVGAGI (reference sequence). This CDR3 spans 12 amino acids. Trimming took 11 bases from V and 3 from J, leaving 14 bases between them. The CDR3 DNA reads TGTGCCGCCTTGGACGGATGCTACGAGCAGTACTTC. It specifies CAALDGCYEQYF.

This chain links TRBV9 with TRBJ1-2; 7 bases are shared with TRBD1. Losses at the gene ends were 0 bases for V and 8 bases for J; bases not matched to a gene: 10. The CDR3 totals 15 residues. Germline loops: CDR1 SGDLS, CDR2 YYNGEE. The CDR3 nucleotides read TGTGCCAGCAGCGTAGATGAGGGGGCAATATTGGGCTACACCTTC. Residues: CASSVDEGAILGYTF.

A few counts support this clonotype. This chain connects TRBV28 to TRBJ1-2; TRBD1 might be the D (5 bases). The CDR3 length is 16 residues. The V end lost 3 bases, the J end lost 4 bases, and 18 bases lay between the germline ends. The germline V gene encodes CDR1 MDHEN and CDR2 SYDVKM. The CDR3: CASSFRRMGEGYGYTF. In nucleotides, the CDR3 is TGTGCCAGCAGTTTTCGTCGGATGGGGGAAGGCTATGGCTACACCTTC.

Many counts were recorded for this clonotype. The rearrangement uses TRBV7-9 and TRBJ2-7; 7 bases fit TRBD1. Per germline, CDR1 SEHNR and CDR2 FQNEAQ (reference sequence). V shed 5 bases and J 3 bases; nucleotides not matched to a gene: 4. This CDR3 region has 13 residues. Written as DNA, the CDR3 is TGTGCCAGCAGCCTACGGGACAGCTACGAGCAGTACTTC. Protein: CASSLRDSYEQYF.

Regarding this clonotype: A much bigger clone sits one base away, suggesting this may be a read error. The rearrangement links TRBV28 to TRBJ2-1; no reliable D call. The CDR3 is made up of 18 amino acids. Per germline, CDR1 MDHEN and CDR2 SYDVKM. Trimming removed 4 bases at V and 0 bases at J, with 19 bases between. This CDR3 is CASSSTRDGRSSYNEQFF. CDR3 nucleotides: TGTGCCAGCAGTTCCACCCGTGATGGACGTAGCTCCTACAATGAGCAGTTCTTC.

This chain links TRBV27 with TRBJ2-7, with 8 bases lining up with TRBD2. The CDR3 totals 15 residues. Per germline, CDR1 MNHEY and CDR2 SMNVEV (reference sequence). V lost 2 bases and J lost 2; bases outside the gene matches: 5. The CDR3 loop reads CASSLRSGGPYEQYF. The CDR3 region has the DNA TGTGCCAGCAGTTTAAGGAGCGGGGGCCCCTACGAGCAGTACTTC.